Sequencing of this TCR beta chain was carried out in a study of Graves' ophthalmopathy and Graves' hyperthyroidism. Other autoimmune diseases, uncontrolled infections, pregnancy or lactation led to the exclusion of patients. Comment on this clonotype: Germline is not matched at one junction end, which may reflect a read error.

This CDR3 is built from 14 residues. The TCR beta CDR3 regions underwent amplification from RNA transcripts. HTBI primers were employed in first-round RT-PCR, then a second-round multiplex PCR followed. From the multiplex PCR reads, TCRdb called clonotypes with MiXCR, one entry per CDR3 protein. The data show under 350,000 distinct CDR3 sequences, 15% to 20% seen once. Sample: peripheral blood. This receptor was obtained from an adult man with Graves' ophthalmopathy. The chain has TRBV12-3 or TRBV12-4 and TRBJ1-1, with a tentative D call TRBD1 (5 bases). The CDR3 spells CASSFQGVRTEAYF. The CDR3 nucleotides are TGTGCCAGTAGTTTCCAGGGAGTACGGACTGAAGCTTACTTT.